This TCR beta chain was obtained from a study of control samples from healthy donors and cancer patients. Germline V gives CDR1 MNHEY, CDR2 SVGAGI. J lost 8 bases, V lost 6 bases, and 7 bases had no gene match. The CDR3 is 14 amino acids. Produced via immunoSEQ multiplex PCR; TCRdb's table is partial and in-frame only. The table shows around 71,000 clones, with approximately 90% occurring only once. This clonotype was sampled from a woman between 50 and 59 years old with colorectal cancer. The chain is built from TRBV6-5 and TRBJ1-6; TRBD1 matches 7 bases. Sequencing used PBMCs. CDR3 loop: CASSPGQRHSPLHF. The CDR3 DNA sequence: TGTGCCAGCAGCCCGGGACAGCGCCATTCACCCCTCCACTTT.